This T cell receptor beta chain was sequenced for a study of HIV-infected patients and healthy controls. Study-wide points: Healthy control repertoires had roughly threefold more distinct CDR3s than untreated HIV+ repertoires, and higher Shannon diversity. Healthy controls carried many MAIT alpha-chain CDR3s, while HIV+ repertoires had few.

This clonotype was recorded many times. Its antigen is unidentified. All unsorted peripheral T cells were captured because whole blood was used without fractionation. cDNA was made from approximately 500 ng RNA using alpha and beta constant primers. Separate chain-specific third strand synthesis with multiplexing indices produced the alpha and beta libraries. The cDNA received a 5' RACE adapter containing a random hexamer plus an SP2 sequencing primer site. TCRdb used MiXCR to reprocess the 5' RACE reads, holding one entry per CDR3 protein. Of about 16,000 distinct CDR3 sequences listed, under 9.5% are singletons. Germline V gene lookup returns CDR1 MNHEY and CDR2 SMNVEV (reference sequence). The CDR3 consists of 13 residues. V gave up 2 bases and J gave up 6 bases, with 7 bases separating them.

This chain joins TRBV27 and TRBJ2-2; the D is unclear. Sequencing used blood. This clonotype was obtained from an adult in good health. CDR3 DNA: TGTGCCAGCAGTTTAGGTATCTCCGGGGAGCTGTTTTTT. Its protein product is CASSLGISGELFF.